This T cell receptor beta chain was sequenced for a study of early T cells in non-severe SARS-CoV-2 infection. Study summary: Unsorted whole blood bulk RNA was sequenced, with unpaired chains.

This clonotype was seen repeatedly, ten times or more. The TCR library protocol attached unique molecular identifiers to the individual cDNA molecules. TCRdb re-called the 5' RACE reads with MiXCR, one entry per CDR3 protein. The sample has more than 90,000 distinct CDR3 sequences; about 10% are singletons. The CDR3 length is 15 residues. CDR1 is MDHEN and CDR2 is SYDVKM in the germline V gene. The V and J ends lost 5 bases and 9 bases respectively, with 20 bases between them. This receptor was taken from an adult who was a healthcare worker with PCR-confirmed SARS-CoV-2 infection or an uninfected control (not recorded which). Sequenced: whole blood. This chain uses TRBV28 with TRBJ2-1; D is ambiguous. CDR3 amino acids: CASSPPIGIKSEQFF. The CDR3 nucleotides are TGTGCCAGCAGTCCCCCCATTGGAATAAAGAGTGAGCAGTTCTTC.